Described below is a single T cell receptor beta chain sequence and its context. There is no known antigen for this receptor. No per-base quality is available; no much larger clone lies one base away. In the germline V gene (reference sequence), CDR1 corresponds to SGHKS and CDR2 to YYEKEE. The CDR3 sequence holds 14 residues, the cysteine and phenylalanine included. Only the CDR3 portion is preserved as DNA: 42 bases, with reading frame beginning at the first base. The junction shows trimming of 0 bases on V and 4 bases on J, plus 11 bases between the germline ends. This entry is derived from a study of cytomegalovirus exposure and HLA in healthy donors (dated by TCRdb to 2016 to 2017). About the study as a whole: In an earlier analysis of approximately 640 of the donors, less than 350 Gb of sequence data and 120 million or so unique TCR beta sequences from about 190 million T cells were reported. Roughly 320 gigabases of sequencing data and around 80 million unique TCR sequences made up an early release that covered several hundred HLA-typed donors. Among the roughly 430 genotyped donors, around 81% belonged to the genetic ancestry cluster associated with self-reported Caucasian donors. The study aimed to test whether signatures of past pathogen exposure could be identified by cataloging public T cell receptors. The T cell repertoires of under 700 subjects were profiled by immunosequencing and related to cytomegalovirus serostatus. In addition to the first cohort of about 650 subjects, a separate validation cohort of approximately 120 different subjects was used. High-throughput TCR immunosequencing, statistical association of individual TCRs with disease status, and machine learning were combined to predict cytomegalovirus infection status. A later analysis re-analyzed previously published TCR beta repertoires from roughly 690 donors and added high-resolution HLA genotyping to study TCR occurrence patterns. Rather than using new phenotypic data, the later analysis identified candidate immune exposures from TCR beta sequences and from how often those sequences occurred across donors. An earlier analysis of around 580 of the donors used high-throughput TCR beta sequencing to judge whether each TCR beta V gene segment behaved as functional or pseudogenic. Alongside the repertoire data, information on donor age, sex, ethnicity and CMV serostatus was compiled. A later genetic analysis took genome-wide SNP genotypes for about 55% of the roughly 670 donors and used that subset as a discovery cohort. Every discovery cohort repertoire had been produced on one sequencing platform. Both class I and class II loci were covered by HLA typing, at four-digit resolution. Typing coverage differed by locus: A, B, C, DRB1 and DQB1 were typed in roughly 629-640 donors, DQA1 in 522, DPA1 in over 600, and DPB1 in about 450. Roughly five DR-DQ haplotypes were handled as single units for association and clustering, since linkage in the cohort was strong. Among around 400 genotyped donors of the cohort, an average of roughly 230,000 unique TCR beta nucleotide sequences was sequenced per donor, of which approximately 18% were non-productive. Overall study outcomes, separate from this receptor: The sequencing pipeline was judged likely to have produced a cluster of highly shared sequence variants as a technical artifact. In both the original and validation cohorts, the classifier was reported to diagnose cytomegalovirus status with high specificity and sensitivity. According to a later analysis, parvovirus B19, influenza, CMV and Epstein-Barr virus appeared linked to several top co-occurrence clusters. In a later genetic analysis, a missense DCLRE1C variant was associated with V-gene and J-gene trimming of TCR beta chains, and the association was replicated in an independent cohort. In a later analysis, most CMV-associated TCR beta chains were found to appear HLA-restricted, with HLA associations seemingly driven largely by CMV exposure. Because counts were too low, about 15 rarely observed V segments, including chromosome 9 orphons, were left out of the earlier analysis of a few hundred of the donors. In an earlier analysis of 587 of the donors, most TCR beta V segments appeared in productive rearrangements about 90% or about 30% of the time, broadly matching IMGT annotations. According to a later analysis, TCR association rates differed among HLA loci, with DRB1 alleles showing the most associated TCRs and HLA-C alleles showing the fewest. In a later genetic analysis, fewer N-insertions in productive TCRs were reported among donors in an Asian-associated ancestry cluster than the roughly 710-donor mean. Linkage disequilibrium might explain the correlated functional status among segregating V segments, but an unknown experimental factor could not be ruled out. In vitro tests confirmed that three of the cytomegalovirus-associated TCR beta chains recognize cytomegalovirus antigens. A later analysis found that HLA-associated TCR beta chains were more clonally expanded and had lower generation probabilities than equally common non-associated chains. A later analysis associated about 17,000 TCR beta sequences with specific HLA alleles at a false discovery rate of 0.05. A further reported finding was that TCR beta sequences accurately predicted the HLA-A and HLA-B alleles for most subjects in the first cohort. The study listed approximately 150 TCR beta chains as associated with cytomegalovirus. HLA typing was unavailable for some donors at each locus, so association tests used only the typed subset. The 87-base-pair reads could not distinguish some IMGT-functional V segments, including TRBV6-2 and TRBV6-3, so those segments were excluded. The only immune exposure information available for the cohort was CMV serostatus. The authors suggested that the approach could potentially be generalized to other disease states and immunological phenotypes. Strong co-occurrence of HLA alleles, especially DR and DQ, made assigning TCR associations to individual alleles difficult. This cohort had only TCR beta chains sequenced, and the lack of alpha or paired-chain data limited which features could be detected. Roughly uniform sequencing depth across donors was assumed in presence/absence analyses, although this assumption may not hold. Most TCR sequences were seen in very few donors, while some public TCRs were found in many individuals.

Library construction relied on the immunoSEQ multiplex PCR assay. For the multiplex PCR, a mixture combining 60 forward primers for TCR Vbeta segments and 13 reverse primers for TCR Jbeta segments was used. Amplification of the CDR3 region of rearranged TCR beta genes was performed with a multiplex PCR assay on genomic DNA. The Illumina HiSeq System was used to sequence the amplified TCR beta libraries as 87-base-pair reads. The authors' pipeline ran thus. A later analysis counted about 80 million unique TCR beta chains across the 700 or so repertoires, and 9.5 million to 11 million of these chains were shared by at least two donors. To remove PCR and sequencing errors, raw reads were error-corrected and collapsed into unique sequences using a nearest-neighbor algorithm that merged closely related sequences. CDR3 sequences were aligned to IMGT reference sequences to assign V, D and J gene segments. For a sequence to be retained, a match of at least six nucleotides was required to both a V gene segment and a J gene segment. Rearrangements were classified as productive when the CDR3 lacked stop codons and remained in frame with V and J, and all other rearrangements were classified as non-productive. CDR3 was defined according to IMGT convention as the region running from the second conserved V-encoded cysteine to the conserved J-encoded phenylalanine. The earlier analysis of 500 to 750 of the donors excluded any sequence lacking an unambiguous match to a single V gene segment. An earlier analysis of 450 to 650 of the donors called V segments functional above 56.7% productive rearrangements and segregating when the between-donor standard deviation exceeded 5%. A statistical classification framework was built to diagnose cytomegalovirus status from the catalog of TCR beta chain sequences. A later analysis assigned V and J genes by comparing TCR nucleotide sequences with IMGT/GENE-DB human TR gene sequences. In a later analysis, CDR3 sequences and most-parsimonious VDJ recombination scenarios were assigned using the TCRdist pipeline. In a later analysis, every TCR beta chain was defined by the combination of its CDR3 amino acid sequence and its V-gene family, and reads without a unique V-gene family were dropped. To address suspected cross-contamination and a sequencing artifact, a later analysis removed under 600 highly shared, low-generation-probability nucleotide sequences. In a later analysis, a clonal expansion index was calculated for each public chain from normalized within-repertoire ranks of inferred template counts. Generation probabilities in a later analysis came from a VDJ recombination model fitted to out-of-frame rearrangements, and those results were checked against IGoR. A later analysis scored TCR-TCR, TCR-HLA and TCR-CMV co-occurrence with hypergeometric tests, applying a repertoire-size bias correction to TCR pairs. In a later analysis, false discovery rates were estimated by permuting HLA or CMV assignments 20 times. In a later analysis, co-occurring TCRs were grouped using DBSCAN, with TCRdist sequence similarity added in when clustering inside HLA-allele-positive subsets. For co-occurrence clustering, repertoires with fewer than 30,000 or more than 120,000 public chains were excluded, along with five repertoires with anomalous nucleotide sharing. TCRdb took this table from immuneACCESS and kept in-frame rearrangements with V and J called. Such tables lack part of the clones; where checked against another copy, unresolved V genes explain under half of the gap, and the rest is unexplained. The DNA gave D and trimming, while V, J and clone size come from that table. The sample contains approximately 130,000 clones, 81% of them found a single time. The top ten constitute about 1.8% of the sample.

In total, roughly 670 healthy bone marrow donors made up the cohort. At the time of sampling, all cohort members were nominally healthy, though unrecorded immune exposures were likely present. The donor tested CMV seronegative and was one of the 352 seronegative cohort members. A peripheral blood sample was collected from each donor, and TCR beta sequencing was performed on peripheral blood mononuclear cells. The Qiagen DNeasy Blood Extraction Kit was used to extract genomic DNA from the blood cell samples. The rearrangement combines TRBV5-5 with TRBJ2-7; TRBD1 is possibly the D segment (6 matching bases). Sequenced: PBMCs. The TCR sequence derives from a man aged 18 to 35 in good health and CMV-seronegative. Read as DNA, the sequence is TGTGCCAGCAGCTTGGGACAGGAGCTATACGAGCAGTACTTC. Translated, this gives CASSLGQELYEQYF.